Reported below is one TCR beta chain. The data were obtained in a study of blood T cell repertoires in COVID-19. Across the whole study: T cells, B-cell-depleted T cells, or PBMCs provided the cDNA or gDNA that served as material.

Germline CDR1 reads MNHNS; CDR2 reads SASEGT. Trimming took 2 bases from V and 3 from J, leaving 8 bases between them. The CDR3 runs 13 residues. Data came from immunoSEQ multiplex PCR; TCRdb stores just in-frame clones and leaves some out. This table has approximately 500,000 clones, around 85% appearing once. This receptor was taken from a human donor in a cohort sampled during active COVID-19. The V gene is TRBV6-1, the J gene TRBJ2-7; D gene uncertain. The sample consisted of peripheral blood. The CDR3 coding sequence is TGTGCCAGCAGTGAACCCCCAGTCTACGAGCAGTACTTC. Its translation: CASSEPPVYEQYF.